The text below deals with one T cell receptor (beta chain). The antigen remains unidentified. The sample originates from a study of human T cells and chemical hapten exposure. Study details: Skin of the upper inner arm, approximately 2 cm by approximately 2 cm, received 2% DPC for sensitization. Overall study findings and caveats: Expanded TCR counts at PT1 went up together with patch test score, a positive correlation.

TCRdb itself ran the RACE reads through MiXCR, one entry per CDR3 protein. Counted here are 150,000 to 200,000 distinct CDR3 sequences, just under 30% occurring once; the ten biggest clones make up just under 3%. Time point here: pre-sensitization, week 0. Treatment meaning: therapeutic diphenylcyclopropenone sensitization with weekly scalp DPC. Blood sampling preceded each patch test application. Whole blood, unfractionated, served as the material for total RNA extraction. There are 16 residues in the CDR3. The germline V gene has CDR1 SGHVS and CDR2 FQNEAQ. V shed 5 bases and J shed 2 bases, with 18 bases lying between them.

The origin of this receptor is a woman younger than 45 with alopecia areata. Some clones in this sample may be carry-over from other donors' samples. This specimen consisted of whole blood, obtained in connection with sensitization to the hapten diphenylcyclopropenone (DPC). The rearrangement joins TRBV7-8 to TRBJ2-5; tentatively, D is TRBD2 (6 bases). The CDR3 spells CASSQGGGQGQETQYF. Here the CDR3 DNA reads TGTGCCAGCAGCCAAGGTGGAGGGCAGGGACAAGAGACCCAGTACTTC.